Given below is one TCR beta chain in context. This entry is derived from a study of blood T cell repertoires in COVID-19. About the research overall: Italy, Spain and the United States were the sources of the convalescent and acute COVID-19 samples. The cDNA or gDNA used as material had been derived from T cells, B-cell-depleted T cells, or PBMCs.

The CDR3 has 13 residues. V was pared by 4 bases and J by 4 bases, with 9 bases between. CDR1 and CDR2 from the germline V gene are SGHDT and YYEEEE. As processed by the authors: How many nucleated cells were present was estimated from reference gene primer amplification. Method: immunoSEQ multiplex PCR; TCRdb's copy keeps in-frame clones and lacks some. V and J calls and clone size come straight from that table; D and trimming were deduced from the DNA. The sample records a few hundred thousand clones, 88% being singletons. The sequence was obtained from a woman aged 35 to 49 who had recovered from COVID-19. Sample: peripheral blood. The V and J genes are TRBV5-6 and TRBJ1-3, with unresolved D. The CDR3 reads CASSPQRGNTIYF. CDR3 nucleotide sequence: TGTGCCAGCAGCCCCCAGCGCGGAAACACCATATATTTT.